This T cell receptor (beta chain) came from a study of OX40 agonist ivuxolimab in advanced cancers. The CDR3 extends over 15 amino acids. Germline V lookup: CDR1 MDHEN, CDR2 SYDVKM. V gave up 9 bases and J gave up 4 bases, with 22 bases separating them. The method was immunoSEQ multiplex PCR; TCRdb's version includes in-frame clones alone and lacks a portion of them. The sample consists of about 66,000 clones, over 60% of them appearing once. Sequenced here: CD4+ or CD8+ T cells sorted from blood, sampled in a trial of the OX40 agonist ivuxolimab. The rearrangement links TRBV28 to TRBJ2-7; D not resolved. The receptor's source is an adult with an advanced solid tumor such as melanoma, head and neck, liver or kidney cancer. The CDR3 DNA follows: TGTGCCAGTGAGAAACTTCTAGGGTATGGGTACGAGCAGTACTTC. Amino acid sequence: CASEKLLGYGYEQYF. Full variable domain (remainder filled in from reference TRBV28 and TRBJ2-7): DVKVTQSSRYLVKRTGEKVFLECVQDMDHENMFWYRQDPGLGLRLIYFSYDVKMKEKGDIPEGYSVSREKKERFSLILESASTNQTSMYLCASEKLLGYGYEQYFGPGTRLTVT.